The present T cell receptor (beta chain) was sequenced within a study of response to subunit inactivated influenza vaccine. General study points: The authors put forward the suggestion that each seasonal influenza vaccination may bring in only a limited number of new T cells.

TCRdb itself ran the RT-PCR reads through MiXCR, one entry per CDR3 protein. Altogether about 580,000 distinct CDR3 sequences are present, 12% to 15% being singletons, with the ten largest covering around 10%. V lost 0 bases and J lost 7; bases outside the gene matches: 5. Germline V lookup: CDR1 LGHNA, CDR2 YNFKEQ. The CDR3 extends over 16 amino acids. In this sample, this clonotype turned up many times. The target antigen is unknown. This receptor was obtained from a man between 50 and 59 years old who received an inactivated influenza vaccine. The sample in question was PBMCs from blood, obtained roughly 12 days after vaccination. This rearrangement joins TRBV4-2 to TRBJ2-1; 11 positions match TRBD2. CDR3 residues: CASSQDPSGGLNEQFF. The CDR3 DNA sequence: TGTGCCAGCAGCCAAGATCCTAGCGGGGGGCTGAATGAGCAGTTCTTC.